This TCR beta chain was recovered during a study of cytomegalovirus exposure and HLA in healthy donors. 13 Jbeta primers and 60 Vbeta primers were used for the PCR. Data came from immunoSEQ multiplex PCR; TCRdb stores just in-frame clones and leaves some out. The table has around 150,000 clones, around 79% seen once. This clone was observed a few times. Donors consisted of healthy bone marrow donors. This receptor was taken from a middle-aged woman in good health and CMV-seronegative. Specimen: PBMCs.

CDR3 nucleotide sequence: TGTGCCACCAGCAGAGACAGGGGCCGCGCTGAAGCTTTCTTT. Translated: CATSRDRGRAEAFF. V is TRBV15 and J is TRBJ1-1, with D possibly TRBD1 on 6 matching bases. Deletions cut 0 bases from V and 6 bases from J, with 11 bases between. Germline values: CDR1 LNHNV, CDR2 YYDKDF (reference sequence). This CDR3 has 14 amino acids. The full variable domain, in which reference TRBV15 and TRBJ1-1 provide the parts outside the CDR3, is DAMVIQNPRYQVTQFGKPVTLSCSQTLNHNVMYWYQQKSSQAPKLLFHYYDKDFNNEADTPDNFQSRRPNTSFCFLDIRSPGLGDTAMYLCATSRDRGRAEAFFGQGTRLTVV.